A selection of T cell receptor beta chains follows, all from one sample in a study of cytotoxic CD8 clonotypes in ibrutinib-treated CLL. This table comes from immunoSEQ multiplex PCR, and its TCRdb copy is limited to in-frame clones, with some not included. This repertoire shows some 130,000 clones, 70% to 90% found once; its top ten account for roughly 2%. The sequencing used PBMCs, collected after 24 months of ibrutinib treatment. The source of these receptors is a human donor with chronic lymphocytic leukemia. Each CDR3 is given with its conserved first and last residue. Fields, in order: CDR3 protein, CDR3 DNA, J gene, clone size, D gene, V gene. D genes are given only for firm matches. The listing skips clone size in some rows; elsewhere it reads once, few, many or a size class.

CDR3: CASSTSPGTGGFEQYF
DNA: TGTGCCAGCAGTACCTCCCCCGGGACAGGGGGTTTCGAGCAGTACTTC
J: TRBJ2-7
size: NA
D: TRBD1
V: TRBV6-6

CDR3: CASSRTKNYEQYF
DNA: TGTGCCAGCAGTAGGACTAAAAACTACGAGCAGTACTTC
J: TRBJ2-7
size: NA
D: NA
V: TRBV28

CDR3: CASRQGPGYEQYF
DNA: TGTGCCAGTAGACAGGGACCGGGGTACGAGCAGTACTTC
J: TRBJ2-7
size: NA
D: TRBD1
V: TRBV25-1

CDR3: CASSLNNEKLFF
DNA: TGTGCCAGCAGTTTAAACAATGAAAAACTGTTTTTT
J: TRBJ1-4
size: NA
D: NA
V: TRBV28

CDR3: CASSPRIPQGETQYF
DNA: TGTGCCAGCTCGCCACGGATCCCTCAGGGGGAGACCCAGTACTTC
J: TRBJ2-5
size: once
D: NA
V: TRBV18

CDR3: CASSRDEVYNEQFF
DNA: TGTGCCAGCAGCCGGGACGAAGTCTACAATGAGCAGTTCTTC
J: TRBJ2-1
size: NA
D: NA
V: TRBV9

CDR3: CASSQFGGAFETQYF
DNA: TGCGCCAGCAGCCAATTCGGGGGGGCCTTTGAGACCCAGTACTTC
J: TRBJ2-5
size: NA
D: TRBD2
V: TRBV4-3

CDR3: CASSFNTEAFF
DNA: TGTGCCAGCAGCTTTAACACTGAAGCTTTCTTT
J: TRBJ1-1
size: few
D: NA
V: TRBV5-4

CDR3: CASSLVGDYGYTF
DNA: TGTGCCAGCAGCTTGGTTGGAGACTATGGCTACACCTTC
J: TRBJ1-2
size: NA
D: NA
V: TRBV5-4

CDR3: CASIPLGLADLGTDTQYF
DNA: TGTGCCAGCATTCCCTTGGGACTAGCGGATCTAGGCACAGATACGCAGTATTTT
J: TRBJ2-3
size: NA
D: TRBD2
V: TRBV27

CDR3: CASRSQGRGPEAFF
DNA: TGTGCCAGCAGAAGCCAGGGTAGAGGCCCTGAAGCTTTCTTT
J: TRBJ1-1
size: NA
D: NA
V: TRBV27

CDR3: CASSFPPGGRVGEQYF
DNA: TGTGCCAGCAGTTTTCCCCCAGGGGGCAGGGTCGGTGAGCAGTACTTC
J: TRBJ2-7
size: NA
D: TRBD1
V: TRBV28

CDR3: CASNSPGQGYNEQFF
DNA: TGTGCCAGCAATTCACCGGGACAGGGCTACAATGAGCAGTTCTTC
J: TRBJ2-1
size: NA
D: TRBD1
V: TRBV28

CDR3: CASRPGQSNTEAFF
DNA: TGTGCCAGCCGACCGGGACAGTCGAACACTGAAGCTTTCTTT
J: TRBJ1-1
size: NA
D: TRBD1
V: TRBV7-9

CDR3: CASSQEAGGTYNEQFF
DNA: TGTGCCAGCAGCCAAGAGGCGGGCGGGACCTACAATGAGCAGTTCTTC
J: TRBJ2-1
size: NA
D: NA
V: TRBV4-2

CDR3: CASRASGVGDTQYF
DNA: TGTGCCAGCAGGGCCTCCGGGGTTGGAGATACGCAGTATTTT
J: TRBJ2-3
size: NA
D: NA
V: TRBV2

CDR3: CASRSTGNTIYF
DNA: TGTGCCAGCAGATCTACTGGAAACACCATATATTTT
J: TRBJ1-3
size: NA
D: NA
V: TRBV9

CDR3: CASSYGASGTYEQYF
DNA: TGTGCCAGCAGTTACGGGGCTAGCGGAACCTACGAGCAGTACTTC
J: TRBJ2-7
size: NA
D: TRBD2
V: TRBV6-5

CDR3: CASNLRMGLYNEQFF
DNA: TGTGCCAGTAACCTCAGGATGGGACTTTACAATGAGCAGTTCTTC
J: TRBJ2-1
size: NA
D: NA
V: TRBV19

CDR3: CASSVGNTGQNTEAFF
DNA: TGCGCCAGCAGCGTGGGAAATACCGGACAGAACACTGAAGCTTTCTTT
J: TRBJ1-1
size: NA
D: NA
V: TRBV5-1

CDR3: CASSLGLRVRSYNEQFF
DNA: TGTGCCAGCAGCTTAGGGCTCAGGGTTCGCTCCTACAATGAGCAGTTCTTC
J: TRBJ2-1
size: NA
D: NA
V: TRBV7-8

CDR3: CASSLGTGTYNEQFF
DNA: TGTGCCAGCAGCTTAGGGACAGGGACTTACAATGAGCAGTTCTTC
J: TRBJ2-1
size: NA
D: TRBD1
V: TRBV6-5

CDR3: CASSQGGGQGRTDTQYF
DNA: TGCGCCAGCAGCCAAGGCGGGGGACAGGGGAGGACAGATACGCAGTATTTT
J: TRBJ2-3
size: NA
D: TRBD1
V: TRBV4-1

CDR3: CASSYLPPGANYGYTF
DNA: TGTGCCAGCAGTTACTTGCCCCCGGGGGCTAACTATGGCTACACCTTC
J: TRBJ1-2
size: NA
D: NA
V: TRBV6-5

CDR3: CASSQDRIPETQYF
DNA: TGCGCCAGCAGCCAAGATCGGATACCAGAGACCCAGTACTTC
J: TRBJ2-5
size: NA
D: NA
V: TRBV4-1

CDR3: CASRTAGSGGDTQYF
DNA: TGTGCCAGCAGGACCGCGGGCTCCGGAGGGGATACGCAGTATTTT
J: TRBJ2-3
size: NA
D: NA
V: TRBV6-6

CDR3: CASSARAGDTGELFF
DNA: TGTGCCAGCAGCGCTCGCGCGGGGGACACCGGGGAGCTGTTTTTT
J: TRBJ2-2
size: NA
D: TRBD2
V: TRBV5-4

CDR3: CASSTTAGNTIYF
DNA: TGTGCCAGCAGTACGACGGCTGGAAACACCATATATTTT
J: TRBJ1-3
size: NA
D: NA
V: TRBV6-6

CDR3: CASSPWVAGETQYF
DNA: TGTGCCAGCAGTCCCTGGGTCGCTGGGGAGACCCAGTACTTC
J: TRBJ2-5
size: NA
D: NA
V: TRBV2

CDR3: CASSSIGATGELFF
DNA: TGTGCCAGCTCAAGCATAGGAGCCACCGGGGAGCTGTTTTTT
J: TRBJ2-2
size: NA
D: NA
V: TRBV18

CDR3: CAWSGSGDQPQHF
DNA: TGTGCCTGGAGTGGATCAGGGGATCAGCCCCAGCATTTT
J: TRBJ1-5
size: NA
D: NA
V: TRBV30

CDR3: CAITRDRGNSPLHF
DNA: TGTGCCATCACCAGAGACAGGGGGAATTCACCCCTCCACTTT
J: TRBJ1-6
size: few
D: TRBD1
V: TRBV10-3

CDR3: CASSSRQGAAFF
DNA: TGTGCCAGCAGTTCCCGACAGGGGGCGGCTTTCTTT
J: TRBJ1-1
size: many
D: TRBD1
V: TRBV28

CDR3: CASSLQGADYGYTF
DNA: TGTGCCAGCAGTTTACAGGGGGCAGACTATGGCTACACCTTC
J: TRBJ1-2
size: NA
D: TRBD1
V: TRBV28

CDR3: CASSLVGQRYEKLFF
DNA: TGCGCCAGCAGCTTGGTAGGACAGCGATATGAAAAACTGTTTTTT
J: TRBJ1-4
size: NA
D: NA
V: TRBV5-1

CDR3: CSVAREAYGYTF
DNA: TGCAGCGTTGCCAGGGAGGCCTATGGCTACACCTTC
J: TRBJ1-2
size: NA
D: NA
V: TRBV29-1

CDR3: CASSLDSVNEKLFF
DNA: TGCGCCAGCAGCTTGGACAGTGTAAATGAAAAACTGTTTTTT
J: TRBJ1-4
size: NA
D: NA
V: TRBV5-1

CDR3: CASSRTSGGPRSLDTQYF
DNA: TGCGCCAGCAGCCGGACTAGCGGGGGACCTCGATCCCTAGATACGCAGTATTTT
J: TRBJ2-3
size: NA
D: TRBD2
V: TRBV5-1

CDR3: CASSLRGGSTERNQPQHF
DNA: TGTGCCAGCAGCTTAAGAGGTGGGTCGACAGAGAGGAATCAGCCCCAGCATTTT
J: TRBJ1-5
size: NA
D: NA
V: TRBV7-8

CDR3: CAIGSGSTDTQYF
DNA: TGTGCCATCGGCAGCGGGAGCACAGATACGCAGTATTTT
J: TRBJ2-3
size: few
D: NA
V: TRBV10-3

CDR3: CASTDRGTNEKLFF
DNA: TGTGCCAGCACTGACAGGGGAACTAATGAAAAACTGTTTTTT
J: TRBJ1-4
size: NA
D: TRBD1
V: TRBV2